This entry lists 29 T cell receptor beta chains sequenced from one sample in a study of T cells after yellow fever vaccination. MiXCR, applied by TCRdb to the 5' RACE reads, yields one record per CDR3 protein. The sample records around 65,000 distinct CDR3 sequences, around 6.2% being singletons. The sample in question was CD4+ T cells sorted from PBMCs, obtained roughly 15 days after the first yellow fever vaccination. These receptors originate from a man between 18 and 29 years old who received the YFV17D yellow fever vaccine.

The chain recombines TRBV12-3 or TRBV12-4 with TRBJ2-4; TRBD1 matches at 10 bases. This CDR3 is 14 amino acids long. Trimming cost V 3 bases and J 8 bases; bases outside gene matches: 4. The CDR3 loop reads CASSFLDRGDIQYF. As DNA, the CDR3 is TGTGCCAGCAGTTTTTTGGACAGGGGGGACATTCAGTACTTC.

Ten or more counts support this clonotype. The chain links TRBV4-3 to TRBJ2-1; a possible D gene is TRBD2 (6 bases). Germline CDR1 is LGHNA and CDR2 is YSLEER. The CDR3 is 17 amino acids. V dropped 0 bases and J dropped 8 bases, with 20 bases sitting between them. CDR3 protein: CASSQDHAWGGTHEQFF. CDR3 DNA: TGCGCCAGCAGCCAAGATCATGCGTGGGGAGGAACCCATGAGCAGTTCTTC.

This clonotype was seen at least ten times. The chain joins TRBV20-1 to TRBJ2-2; TRBD2 might be the D (5 bases). Deletions cut 0 bases from V and 5 bases from J, with 10 bases between. The CDR3 totals 14 residues. Germline V gives CDR1 DFQATT, CDR2 SNEGSKA (reference sequence). CDR3 DNA: TGCAGTGCTAGAGATTCCCGGGGAACCGGGGAGCTGTTTTTT. Its protein product is CSARDSRGTGELFF.

The chain employs TRBV7-2 and TRBJ2-7, with 7 nucleotides matching TRBD1. The CDR3 extends over 14 amino acids. CDR1 and CDR2 (germline): SGHTA, FQGNSA. Losses at the gene ends were 5 bases for V and 7 bases for J; bases not matched to a gene: 11. CDR3 sequence: CASSEQGSPREQYF. Written as DNA, the CDR3 is TGTGCCAGCAGCGAACAGGGGAGTCCGAGGGAGCAGTACTTC.

This clonotype was seen many times. V is TRBV4-3 and J is TRBJ2-2; D is undetermined. Germline loops: CDR1 LGHNA, CDR2 YSLEER. V was clipped by 1 base and J by 7 bases, with 7 bases between them. The CDR3 consists of 13 residues. CDR3 coding DNA: TGCGCCAGCAGCCAAGTTTCCGTCGGGGAGCTGTTTTTT. Encoded protein: CASSQVSVGELFF.

Ten or more counts support this clonotype. V usage is TRBV29-1 and J usage is TRBJ1-5, with D unclear. Germline V lookup: CDR1 SQVTM, CDR2 ANQGSEA. Trimming took off 6 bases at V and 9 bases at J, with 15 bases between the two ends. CDR3 length: 12 residues. CDR3: CSVRTGSGPQHF. CDR3 DNA: TGCAGCGTCCGGACGGGTAGTGGGCCCCAGCATTTT.

This clonotype was seen many times. The V gene is TRBV12-3 or TRBV12-4, the J gene TRBJ1-1; the D is unclear. Trimming took 2 bases from V and 0 from J, leaving 10 bases between them. CDR3 length: 15 residues. This chain's CDR3 is CASSLIGGMNTEAFF. CDR3 in DNA: TGTGCCAGCAGTTTAATCGGCGGTATGAACACTGAAGCTTTCTTT.

This clonotype was seen ten or more times. The chain links TRBV10-3 to TRBJ2-2; 9 bases are shared with TRBD1. V trimming: 3 bases; J trimming: 5 bases; junction bases outside the gene matches: 4. Germline V gene lookup returns CDR1 ENHRY and CDR2 SYGVKD. The CDR3 consists of 15 residues. CDR3 protein: CAISEVQGATGELFF. The DNA for the CDR3 is TGTGCCATCAGTGAAGTACAGGGGGCAACCGGGGAGCTGTTTTTT.

This clonotype showed up many times. The chain carries TRBV5-1 and TRBJ1-6, with 8 bases that match TRBD1. The CDR3 has 14 amino acids. Germline assignment: CDR1 SGHRS and CDR2 YFSETQ. V shed 4 bases, J shed 10 bases, and the junction held 7 bases outside the gene matches. CDR3 in DNA: TGCGCCAGCAGCCGTGACAGGGGACCGTCACCCCTCCACTTT. Residues: CASSRDRGPSPLHF.

This clonotype showed up many times. The V gene is TRBV2, the J gene TRBJ1-1, with 7 bases lining up with TRBD1. Losses at the gene ends were 5 bases for V and 1 base for J; bases not matched to a gene: 4. The CDR3 sequence is 14 residues long. CDR1 and CDR2 (germline): SNHLY, FYNNEI. CDR3 coding DNA: TGTGCCAGCAGTTGGACAGGAAGGAACACTGAAGCTTTCTTT. Protein sequence: CASSWTGRNTEAFF.

This clonotype was recorded many times. The chain couples TRBV10-3 to TRBJ2-7; TRBD1 matches at 9 bases. Germline V gives CDR1 ENHRY, CDR2 SYGVKD. V shed 3 bases and J 4 bases; nucleotides not matched to a gene: 4. The CDR3 length is 14 residues. The CDR3, as DNA: TGTGCCATCAGTGAAGGGACAGGGATGTACGAGCAGTACGTC. This encodes CAISEGTGMYEQYV.

This clonotype was found once. A much larger clone lies one base from this, so it may be a read error. The chain uses TRBV12-3 or TRBV12-4 and TRBJ1-5, with 8 nucleotides matching TRBD1. The CDR3 runs 16 residues. V shed 7 bases, J shed 2 bases, and the junction held 10 bases outside the gene matches. The CDR3 reads CASTLTGARGNQPQHF. The CDR3 DNA reads as TGTGCCAGCACCTTGACAGGGGCCAGGGGCAATCAGCCCCAGCATTTT.

This clonotype was recorded at least ten times. V and J are TRBV20-1 and TRBJ2-3; D possibly uses TRBD1 or TRBD2 (5 bases each). CDR1 is DFQATT and CDR2 is SNEGSKA in the germline V gene (reference sequence). Trimming took off 5 bases at V and 9 bases at J, with 15 bases between the two ends. The CDR3 consists of 12 residues. The chain's CDR3 is CSAGPSWGTQYF. The DNA for the CDR3 is TGCAGTGCTGGACCCTCCTGGGGGACGCAGTATTTT.

There are many counts of this clonotype. V gene TRBV28 combines with J gene TRBJ2-3, with 7 nucleotides matching TRBD2. Trimming removed 8 bases from V and 2 bases from J; junction bases left unmatched: 13. The CDR3 is made up of 16 amino acids. CDR1 is MDHEN and CDR2 is SYDVKM in the germline V gene. CDR3 region: CASPPVGTTDTDTQYF. CDR3 bases: TGTGCCAGCCCTCCGGTGGGGACTACTGACACAGATACGCAGTATTTT.

In its sample, this clonotype was seen many times. As DNA, the CDR3 is TGCAGTGCTCGACGCGACAGGGTCTATGGCTACACCTTC. As protein: CSARRDRVYGYTF. The V and J genes are TRBV20-1 and TRBJ1-2, with 7 bases that match TRBD1. The length of the CDR3 is 13 residues. Germline CDR1 DFQATT, CDR2 SNEGSKA (reference sequence). After removal of 5 bases from V and 4 bases from J, the junction contained 7 bases not matched to a gene.

This clonotype came up many times. V usage is TRBV5-1 and J usage is TRBJ1-1, with D perhaps matching TRBD1 (5 bases). This CDR3 comprises 12 residues. CDR1 is SGHRS, CDR2 YFSETQ, per germline. Trimming left V 7 bases short and J 5 bases short, with 12 bases between. The chain's CDR3 is CASSEGNTEAFF. The CDR3 DNA follows: TGCGCCAGCTCTGAGGGGAATACTGAAGCTTTCTTT.

Many counts were recorded for this clonotype. The chain is built from TRBV10-3 and TRBJ1-2, with 8 bases fitting TRBD1. This CDR3 is built from 16 residues. CDR1 ENHRY and CDR2 SYGVKD come from the germline V gene. With 3 bases clipped from V and 2 bases from J, the junction kept 8 bases outside the gene matches. As DNA, the CDR3 is TGTGCCATCAGTGATATACCGGGACAGGCAAACTATGGCTACACCTTC. It specifies CAISDIPGQANYGYTF.

This clonotype came up many times. The V gene is TRBV12-3 or TRBV12-4, the J gene TRBJ2-5, with TRBD2 identical over 7 bases. This CDR3 has 14 residues. Unmatched junction bases numbered 10, after V lost 3 bases and J lost 9 bases. CDR3 in amino acids: CASSFPVPRGAQYF. DNA for the CDR3: TGTGCCAGCAGTTTCCCGGTCCCCCGGGGGGCCCAGTACTTC.

At least ten counts were recorded for this clonotype. The rearrangement joins TRBV6-5 to TRBJ2-3, with TRBD2 matching 11 bases. The CDR3 totals 19 residues. CDR1 is MNHEY, CDR2 SVGAGI, per germline. V was clipped by 0 bases and J by 2 bases; unmatched bases: 10. CDR3 region: CASSYSIPTSGGLTDTQYF. Written as DNA, the CDR3 is TGTGCCAGCAGTTACTCGATCCCCACTAGCGGGGGCCTCACAGATACGCAGTATTTT.

This clonotype was seen many times. V usage is TRBV9 and J usage is TRBJ2-7; 8 bases are shared with TRBD2. After removal of 4 bases from V and 4 bases from J, the junction contained 7 bases not matched to a gene. Germline lookup yields CDR1 SGDLS and CDR2 YYNGEE. The CDR3 consists of 14 residues. The CDR3 coding sequence is TGTGCCAGCAGCCCCAGGGGACTAGTTTACGAGCAGTACTTC. Its protein is CASSPRGLVYEQYF.

This clonotype came up many times. In DNA form, the CDR3 reads TGTGCCAGCAGCCAATGGGCTAGCGGTTACACAGATACGCAGTATTTT. Translated, it gives CASSQWASGYTDTQYF. The chain carries TRBV14 and TRBJ2-3; 7 bases map to TRBD2. Trimming took 2 bases from V and 2 from J; bases not matched to a gene: 7. Germline assignment: CDR1 SGHDN and CDR2 FVKESK. CDR3 size: 16 residues.

In this sample, this clonotype turned up many times. The V call is TRBV11-2, the J call TRBJ2-1; 16 bases map to TRBD2. The CDR3 totals 18 residues. Per the germline V gene, CDR1 is SGHAT and CDR2 is FQNNGV. V was pared by 5 bases and J by 3 bases, with 7 bases of the junction left unmatched. CDR3 nucleotide sequence: TGTGCCAGCAGCACGGGACTAGCGGGGGGGTTACTCTACAATGAGCAGTTCTTC. It translates to CASSTGLAGGLLYNEQFF.

This clonotype was seen repeatedly, ten times or more. This rearrangement joins TRBV19 to TRBJ1-1, with a tentative D call TRBD1 (5 bases). V gave up 10 bases and J gave up 9 bases, with 15 bases separating them. The CDR3 length is 11 residues. Germline-derived CDR1 and CDR2 are LNHDA and SQIVND (reference sequence). The DNA of the CDR3 is TGTGCCACCCCGGGGCAGGGTAAAGCTTTCTTT. Translating it yields CATPGQGKAFF.

This clonotype was found many times. The rearrangement uses TRBV19 and TRBJ1-5; D not certain. V was pared by 5 bases and J by 7 bases, with 12 bases between. Looked up from germline, CDR1 is LNHDA and CDR2 is SQIVND (reference sequence). The length of the CDR3 is 13 residues. The CDR3 loop reads CASSLTNLQPQHF. The CDR3 coding sequence is TGTGCCAGTAGTCTTACGAATTTGCAGCCCCAGCATTTT.

This clonotype has at least ten counts. As DNA, the CDR3 is TGCGCCAGCAGGCCGCCGGCTCCGAACACCGGGGAGCTGTTTTTT. The encoded protein is CASRPPAPNTGELFF. The chain joins TRBV5-1 to TRBJ2-2; the D is unclear. The CDR3 contains 15 residues. V lost 5 bases, J lost 0 bases, and 11 bases lay in between. Germline CDR1 SGHRS, CDR2 YFSETQ.

This clonotype was observed many times. The chain couples TRBV7-2 to TRBJ1-2, with no clear D. V lost 2 bases to trimming and J lost 3 bases, with 10 bases between them. Germline V gene data show CDR1 as SGHTA and CDR2 as FQGNSA. This CDR3 contains 14 residues. CDR3 nucleotides: TGTGCCAGCAGCTTATTCGGGCTCCACTATGGCTACACCTTC. This translates into CASSLFGLHYGYTF.

This clonotype has a handful of counts. Being one base from a much bigger clone, this may be a read error. The gene calls are TRBV5-1 and TRBJ2-5; the D gene could be TRBD1 or TRBD2 (6 bases each). Trimming shortened V by 4 bases and J by 4 bases, and 17 bases separated the two germline ends. Germline CDR1 and CDR2: SGHRS and YFSETQ. The CDR3 is 15 residues long. The CDR3 reads CASSPQQGGTETQYF. CDR3 DNA: TGCGCCAGCAGCCCCCAACAGGGCGGGACAGAGACCCAGTACTTC.

This clonotype was detected many times. The rearrangement links TRBV7-9 to TRBJ2-3, with TRBD2 matching over 13 bases. The CDR3 contains 15 residues. V dropped 5 bases and J dropped 13; count of bases not matched to a gene: 12. Germline-derived CDR1 and CDR2 are SEHNR and FQNEAQ (reference sequence). This chain's CDR3 is CASSPPGLAGALEYF. For the CDR3, the DNA is TGTGCCAGCAGCCCCCCCGGACTAGCGGGGGCCCTTGAGTATTTT.

The sample holds many counts of this clonotype. V usage is TRBV7-9 and J usage is TRBJ2-1; 8 nucleotides line up with TRBD1. The germline V gene encodes CDR1 SEHNR and CDR2 FQNEAQ (reference sequence). The CDR3 has 15 residues. J lost 4 bases, V lost 2 bases, and 4 bases had no gene match. This CDR3 reads CASSLKGQEYNEQFF. CDR3 coding DNA: TGTGCCAGCAGCTTAAAGGGACAGGAGTACAATGAGCAGTTCTTC. Combining the CDR3 with reference TRBV7-9 and TRBJ2-1 gives the whole variable domain DTGVSQNPRHKITKRGQNVTFRCDPISEHNRLYWYRQTLGQGPEFLTYFQNEAQLEKSRLLSDRFSAERPKGSFSTLEIQRTEQGDSAMYLCASSLKGQEYNEQFFGPGTRLTVL.